The T cell receptor beta chain described here comes from a study of cytomegalovirus exposure and HLA in healthy donors. J lost 3 bases, V lost 7 bases, and 8 bases had no gene match. The CDR3 contains 16 residues. Looked up from germline, CDR1 is LNHDA and CDR2 is SQIVND (reference sequence). The study ran its PCR with 60 Vbeta and 13 Jbeta primers. Some clones are missing from TCRdb's copy, which holds only in-frame ones; the method was immunoSEQ multiplex PCR. This table has under 150,000 clones, just under 80% appearing once. The clonotype comes from a woman aged 40-49 years in good health and CMV-seronegative. The chain uses TRBV19 and TRBJ2-2; 10 nucleotides agree with TRBD2. The material sequenced was PBMCs. CDR3 sequence reads: CASKVAGGRHTGELFF. Here the CDR3 DNA reads TGTGCCAGTAAGGTAGCGGGAGGAAGGCACACCGGGGAGCTGTTTTTT.